This is a list of T cell receptor beta chains from one sample in a study of chemoradiotherapy in HPV16-positive cancers. The repertoire was sequenced with immunoSEQ multiplex PCR; TCRdb's copy has only in-frame clones and lacks some. This table holds 15,000 or so clones, 90% to 95% found once. Specimen: blood, collected from a patient who underwent chemoradiotherapy. All receptors derive from a human donor with HPV-associated anogenital cancer. CDR3s include the opening cysteine and the closing phenylalanine or tryptophan. A D gene is named only where the DNA matches it firmly. The size entry is marked missing in some rows and otherwise reads once, few, many or a size class.

j_gene	abundance	v_gene	d_gene	CDR3nt	CDR3aa
TRBJ2-1	-	TRBV30	-	TGTGCCTGGGGAAGGGGGCGGGGTAAGTTCTTC	CAWGRGRGKFF
TRBJ1-4	-	TRBV5-6	-	TGTGCCAGCAGCGTCCACAAGCCGGGTAATGAAAAACTGTTTTTT	CASSVHKPGNEKLFF
TRBJ1-2	-	TRBV4-3	TRBD1	TGCGCCAGCAGCCAAGTTAAAGGGGGCAACTATGGCTACACCTTC	CASSQVKGGNYGYTF
TRBJ2-7	-	TRBV5-6	TRBD2	TGTGCCAGCTCCAGCGGGGGCTCCTACGAGCAGTACTTC	CASSSGGSYEQYF
TRBJ2-3	once	TRBV5-1	TRBD2	TGCGCCAGCTACGGGGGGGTACCCAGCACAGATACGCAGTATTTT	CASYGGVPSTDTQYF
TRBJ2-7	-	TRBV7-8	-	TGTGCCAGTACCACAGGGTTCTACGAGCAGTACTTC	CASTTGFYEQYF
TRBJ1-1	-	TRBV1	-	TGCACCAGCAGCCAAGATCGCACTTTGAACACTGAAGCTTTCTTT	CTSSQDRTLNTEAFF
TRBJ1-1	-	TRBV7-9	-	TGTGCCAGCAGCCAAGGAGGGTCGAACACTGAAGCTTTCTTT	CASSQGGSNTEAFF
TRBJ1-2	-	TRBV12-5	TRBD1	TGTGCTAGTGGCGCAAAGACAGGGGGGGACTTGTGGGGCTACACCTTC	CASGAKTGGDLWGYTF
TRBJ2-7	-	TRBV7-9	-	TGTGCCAGCAGCTTAGCCGCTAGCTCCGAGCAGTACTTC	CASSLAASSEQYF
TRBJ1-5	once	TRBV4-3	-	TGCGCCAGCAGCCAAGATGGGTCGGGCAATCAGCCCCAGCATTTT	CASSQDGSGNQPQHF
TRBJ2-7	-	TRBV4-1	-	TGCGCCAGCAGCCAAGATAGACGGGGGATCTTAGAGCAGTACTTC	CASSQDRRGILEQYF
TRBJ1-2	few	TRBV6-6	TRBD1	TGTGCCAGCAGAGGGACCTGGGACAGCCTCTATGGCTACACCTTC	CASRGTWDSLYGYTF
TRBJ2-7	-	TRBV5-6	-	TGTGCCAGCAGCGGGCGGTGGAGCTACGAGCAGTACTTC	CASSGRWSYEQYF
TRBJ1-2	-	TRBV13	-	TGTGCCAGCAGCTTTCGGGACACCGACAACTATGGCTACACCTTC	CASSFRDTDNYGYTF
TRBJ2-3	-	TRBV5-8	TRBD2	TGTGCCAGCAGCTTGAGCGGGGGGGCCCCAGATACGCAGTATTTT	CASSLSGGAPDTQYF
TRBJ1-2	-	TRBV29-1	-	TGCAGCGTTGAAGATCAAACGGTTGACTATGGCTACACCTTC	CSVEDQTVDYGYTF
TRBJ2-7	few	TRBV5-1	TRBD1	TGCGCCAGCAGCTACGGGACAGGGAGGTACGAGCAGTACTTC	CASSYGTGRYEQYF
TRBJ1-2	-	TRBV19	-	TGTGCCAGTACCCTATCCCCACAGGGCGGCTATGGCTACACCTTC	CASTLSPQGGYGYTF
TRBJ1-5	-	TRBV15	-	TGTGCCACCAGCAGAGATACCCAGCCCCAGCATTTT	CATSRDTQPQHF
TRBJ1-2	-	TRBV30	TRBD1	TGTGCCTGGAGTTCGCCAGGGGGCTGGGGCTACACCTTC	CAWSSPGGWGYTF
TRBJ2-3	-	TRBV9	TRBD1	TGTGCCAGCAGCGACGACAGGGAAACAGATACGCAGTATTTT	CASSDDRETDTQYF
TRBJ1-1	once	TRBV5-6	TRBD1	TGTGCCAGCAGCTCTGGACAGGGTGAAGCTTTCTTT	CASSSGQGEAFF
TRBJ1-3	-	TRBV2	TRBD1	TGTGCCAGCAGTTCCGACAGGGCCTCTGGAAACACCATATATTTT	CASSSDRASGNTIYF
TRBJ2-1	-	TRBV7-9	TRBD1	TGTGCCAGCAGCTCCGGGACAGGGGTTCACAATGAGCAGTTCTTC	CASSSGTGVHNEQFF
TRBJ1-1	-	TRBV2	TRBD1	TGTGCCAGCACTGGGGACAGGGGTCTTCCTGGCACTGAAGCTTTCTTT	CASTGDRGLPGTEAFF
TRBJ2-2	-	TRBV18	-	TGTGCCAGCTCACAGGATACCGGGGAGCTGTTTTTT	CASSQDTGELFF
TRBJ1-1	-	TRBV14	-	TGTGCCAGCAGCCGATCCCACAAGAACACTGAAGCTTTCTTT	CASSRSHKNTEAFF
TRBJ1-2	-	TRBV19	-	TGTGCCAGTAGTATCTCCGGACAAGGGGTCAGAGGCTATGGCTACACCTTC	CASSISGQGVRGYGYTF
TRBJ1-1	-	TRBV5-1	-	TGCGCCAGCAGCCCTATTCAGGGTTGGAACACTGAAGCTTTCTTT	CASSPIQGWNTEAFF
TRBJ1-1	-	TRBV6-1	TRBD1	TGTGCCACCATGGACAGGGGGCACACTGAAGCTTTCTTT	CATMDRGHTEAFF
TRBJ1-6	-	TRBV18	-	TGTGCCAGCTCACTCCCTAATTCACCCCTCCACTTT	CASSLPNSPLHF
TRBJ1-1	-	TRBV14	-	TGTGCCAGTCGAGACCACACTGAAGCTTTCTTT	CASRDHTEAFF
TRBJ2-3	-	TRBV5-1	-	TGCGCCAGCGGACTTGAGGGGGACTCCACAGATACGCAGTATTTT	CASGLEGDSTDTQYF
TRBJ1-6	-	TRBV5-5	TRBD1	TGTGCCAGCAGCATCGGACAGGGGGAAAGGAATTCACCCCTCCACTTT	CASSIGQGERNSPLHF
TRBJ1-4	-	TRBV4-1	-	TGCGCCAGCAGCCAAGAATTATCGGACTTAGAAAAACTGTTTTTT	CASSQELSDLEKLFF
TRBJ1-1	-	TRBV12-5	-	TGTGCTAGTGGTTTAGGAGGGAACACTGAAGCTTTCTTT	CASGLGGNTEAFF
TRBJ1-2	-	TRBV5-4	TRBD1	TGTGCCAGCAGCTTAGAACAAGGGGGCCCCTATGGCTACACCTTC	CASSLEQGGPYGYTF
TRBJ2-3	-	TRBV18	TRBD2	TGTGCCAGCTCACCAATCCCTAGCGGGGGGAGCACAGATACGCAGTATTTT	CASSPIPSGGSTDTQYF
TRBJ1-6	-	TRBV5-1	-	TGCGCCAGCAGCCGGGACCAAAATTCACCCCTCCACTTT	CASSRDQNSPLHF
TRBJ1-1	few	TRBV4-3	TRBD1	TGCGCCAGCAGCCGCGGGACAGGTGGGGGGATGAACACTGAAGCTTTCTTT	CASSRGTGGGMNTEAFF
TRBJ1-1	-	TRBV5-4	-	TGTGCCAGCAACAATAATTTTAGGGGAGATCAGGGCACTGAAGCTTTCTTT	CASNNNFRGDQGTEAFF
TRBJ1-2	-	TRBV27	-	TGTGCCAGCAGTGAAGGGGTGAGCTACACCTTC	CASSEGVSYTF
TRBJ1-1	-	TRBV19	-	TGTGCCAGTAGTGCGGGCTGGGGGAACACTGAAGCTTTCTTT	CASSAGWGNTEAFF
TRBJ2-3	once	TRBV7-8	-	TGTGCCAGCAGCTTAGGGACTGCAGATACGCAGTATTTT	CASSLGTADTQYF
TRBJ2-2	-	TRBV2	TRBD2	TGTGCCAGCAGTGAAGCGCGGGGGGCGAACACCGGGGAGCTGTTTTTT	CASSEARGANTGELFF
TRBJ1-4	-	TRBV6-6	-	TGTGCCAGCAGTAACCCTCCAGGGGTTGAAAAACTGTTTTTT	CASSNPPGVEKLFF
TRBJ2-1	-	TRBV6-6	-	TGTGCCAGCAGTTGGGCAAGCAATGAGCAGTTCTTC	CASSWASNEQFF
TRBJ1-4	-	TRBV5-1	-	TGCGCCAGCAGAACGAACGGACAGTCCAATGAAAAACTGTTTTTT	CASRTNGQSNEKLFF
TRBJ2-5	-	TRBV19	-	TGTGCCAGTAGTAACCAAGAGACCCAGTACTTC	CASSNQETQYF
TRBJ2-2	-	TRBV5-1	-	TGCGCCAGCAGCTTGGAAGAGGAAGGGTCTTACACCGGGGAGCTGTTTTTT	CASSLEEEGSYTGELFF
TRBJ2-7	-	TRBV6-1	-	TGTGCCAGCAGTGCTGAGGGGCCATCTTACGAGCAGTACTTC	CASSAEGPSYEQYF
TRBJ1-2	-	TRBV19	-	TGTGCCAGTAGCCCCAATATCTTAACCGACAACTATGGCTACACCTTC	CASSPNILTDNYGYTF
TRBJ2-3	-	TRBV6-5	-	TGTGCCAGCAGAGGGACGGGGGTAGATACGCAGTATTTT	CASRGTGVDTQYF
TRBJ2-5	-	TRBV7-6	TRBD2	TGTGCCAGCAGCTTCCTGCCGGTGGGGGGGCAAGAGACCCAGTACTTC	CASSFLPVGGQETQYF
TRBJ2-5	-	TRBV15	-	TGTGCCTCCTCGTTAATGGGGGACCAAGAGACCCAGTACTTC	CASSLMGDQETQYF
TRBJ2-1	-	TRBV5-1	TRBD2	TGCGCCAGCAGCTTTGCGGGGGCCTACAATGAGCAGTTCTTC	CASSFAGAYNEQFF
TRBJ1-1	-	TRBV18	-	TGTGCCAGCTCACCGGGGGAGGGGAACACTGAAGCTTTCTTT	CASSPGEGNTEAFF
TRBJ1-4	-	TRBV5-4	-	TGTGCCAGCAGCTCAAACAGGGCTGCTAATGAAAAACTGTTTTTT	CASSSNRAANEKLFF